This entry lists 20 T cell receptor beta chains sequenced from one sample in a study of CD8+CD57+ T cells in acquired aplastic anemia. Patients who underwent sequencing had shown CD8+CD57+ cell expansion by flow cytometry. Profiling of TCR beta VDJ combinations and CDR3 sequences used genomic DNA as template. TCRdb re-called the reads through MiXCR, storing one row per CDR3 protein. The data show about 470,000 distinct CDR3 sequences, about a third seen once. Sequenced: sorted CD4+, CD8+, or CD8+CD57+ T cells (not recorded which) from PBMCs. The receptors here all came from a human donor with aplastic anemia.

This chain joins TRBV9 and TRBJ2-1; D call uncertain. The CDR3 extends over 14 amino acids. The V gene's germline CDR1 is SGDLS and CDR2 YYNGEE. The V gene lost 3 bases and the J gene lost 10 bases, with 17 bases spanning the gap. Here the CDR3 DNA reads TGTGCCAGCAGCGCCGGAGACGCCAGTAGCGAGCAGTTCTTC. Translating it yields CASSAGDASSEQFF.

The CDR3 region has the DNA TGTGCCATCAGTGAGTCGCAGGAAAGACAACCAGGGCGCGGCTACACCTTC. This gives the protein CAISESQERQPGRGYTF. The chain combines TRBV10-3 with TRBJ1-2; D is possibly TRBD1 (5 bases). V was pared by 0 bases and J by 8 bases, with 22 bases between. Germline V gene sequence: CDR1 ENHRY, CDR2 SYGVKD. The CDR3 sequence is 17 residues long.

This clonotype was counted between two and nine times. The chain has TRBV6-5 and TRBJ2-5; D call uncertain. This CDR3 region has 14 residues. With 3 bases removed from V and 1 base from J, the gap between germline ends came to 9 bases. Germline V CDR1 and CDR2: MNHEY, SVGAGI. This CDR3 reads CASSYTGSQETQYF. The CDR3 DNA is TGTGCCAGCAGTTATACGGGCAGCCAAGAGACCCAGTACTTC.

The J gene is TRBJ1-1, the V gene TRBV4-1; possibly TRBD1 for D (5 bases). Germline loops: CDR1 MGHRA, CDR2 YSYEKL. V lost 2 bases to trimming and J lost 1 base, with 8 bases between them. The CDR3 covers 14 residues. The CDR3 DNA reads TGCGCCAGCAGCCAATTGGGGCAGAACACTGAAGCTTTCTTT. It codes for CASSQLGQNTEAFF.

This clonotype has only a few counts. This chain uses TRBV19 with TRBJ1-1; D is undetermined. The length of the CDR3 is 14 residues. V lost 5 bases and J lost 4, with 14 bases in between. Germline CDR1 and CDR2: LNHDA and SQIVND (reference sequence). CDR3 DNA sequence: TGTGCCAGTAGTGCGGTAAGGACTAGCACTGAAGCTTTCTTT. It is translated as CASSAVRTSTEAFF.

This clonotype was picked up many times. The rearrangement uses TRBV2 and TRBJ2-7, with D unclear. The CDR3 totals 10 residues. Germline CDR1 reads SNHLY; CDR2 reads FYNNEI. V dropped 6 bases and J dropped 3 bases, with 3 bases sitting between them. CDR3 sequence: CASRVYEQYF. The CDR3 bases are TGTGCCAGCAGGGTCTACGAGCAGTACTTC.

The CDR3 DNA reads as TGTGCCAGCGAAAGAGGACGGGGGGAGAGCTCCTACGAGCAGTACTTC. Translated, it gives CASERGRGESSYEQYF. The chain links TRBV2 to TRBJ2-7, with TRBD2 matching 7 bases. Germline loops: CDR1 SNHLY, CDR2 FYNNEI. The CDR3 spans 16 residues. V gave up 8 bases and J gave up 0 bases; unmatched junction bases: 13.

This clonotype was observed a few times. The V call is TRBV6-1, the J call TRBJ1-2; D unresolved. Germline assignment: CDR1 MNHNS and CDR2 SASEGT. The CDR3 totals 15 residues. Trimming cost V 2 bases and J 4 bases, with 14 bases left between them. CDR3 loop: CASSESITPLYGYTF. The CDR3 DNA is TGTGCCAGCAGTGAATCAATTACACCACTCTATGGCTACACCTTC.

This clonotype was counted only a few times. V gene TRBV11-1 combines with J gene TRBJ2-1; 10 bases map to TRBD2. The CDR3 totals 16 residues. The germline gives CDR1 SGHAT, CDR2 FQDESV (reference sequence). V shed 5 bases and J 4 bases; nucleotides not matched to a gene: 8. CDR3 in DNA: TGTGCCAGCAGCACAAGCCCGGGACTAGCGTACAATGAGCAGTTCTTC. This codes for CASSTSPGLAYNEQFF.

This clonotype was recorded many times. The CDR3 here is CATSDGQNYGYTF. DNA for the CDR3: TGTGCCACCAGTGATGGACAAAACTATGGCTACACCTTC. The chain uses TRBV24-1 and TRBJ1-2; TRBD1 might be the D (5 bases). The CDR3 consists of 13 residues. Per germline, CDR1 KGHDR and CDR2 SFDVKD. Deletions cut 3 bases from V and 2 bases from J, with 6 bases between.

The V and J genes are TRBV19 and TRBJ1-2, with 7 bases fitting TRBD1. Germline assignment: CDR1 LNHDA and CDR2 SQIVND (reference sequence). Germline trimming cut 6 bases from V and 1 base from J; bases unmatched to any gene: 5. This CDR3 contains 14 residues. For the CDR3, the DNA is TGTGCCAGTAGCGACAGGGAAAATAACTATGGCTACACCTTC. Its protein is CASSDRENNYGYTF. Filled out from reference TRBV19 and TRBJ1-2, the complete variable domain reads DGGITQSPKYLFRKEGQNVTLSCEQNLNHDAMYWYRQDPGQGLRLIYYSQIVNDFQKGDIAEGYSVSREKKESFPLTVTSAQKNPTAFYLCASSDRENNYGYTFGSGTRLTVV.

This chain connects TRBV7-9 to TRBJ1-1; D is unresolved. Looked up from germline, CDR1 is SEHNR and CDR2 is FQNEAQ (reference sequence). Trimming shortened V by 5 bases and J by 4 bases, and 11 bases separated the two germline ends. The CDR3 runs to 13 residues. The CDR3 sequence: CASSPYMSTEAFF. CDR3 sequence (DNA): TGTGCCAGCAGCCCCTACATGAGCACTGAAGCTTTCTTT.

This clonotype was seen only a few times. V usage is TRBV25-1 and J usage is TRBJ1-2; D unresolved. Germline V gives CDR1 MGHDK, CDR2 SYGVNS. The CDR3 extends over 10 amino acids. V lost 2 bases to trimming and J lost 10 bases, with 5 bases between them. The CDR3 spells CASSENIYTF. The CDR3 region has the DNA TGTGCCAGCAGTGAAAACATCTACACCTTC.

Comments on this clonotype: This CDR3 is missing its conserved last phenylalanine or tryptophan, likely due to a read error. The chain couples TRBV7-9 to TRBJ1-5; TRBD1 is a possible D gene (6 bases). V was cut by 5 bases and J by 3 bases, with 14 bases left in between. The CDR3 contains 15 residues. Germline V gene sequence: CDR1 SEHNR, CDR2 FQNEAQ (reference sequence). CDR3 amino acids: CASSPGQGNNQPQHL. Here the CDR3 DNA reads TGTGCCAGCAGCCCCGGGCAGGGGAACAATCAGCCCCAGCATCTT.

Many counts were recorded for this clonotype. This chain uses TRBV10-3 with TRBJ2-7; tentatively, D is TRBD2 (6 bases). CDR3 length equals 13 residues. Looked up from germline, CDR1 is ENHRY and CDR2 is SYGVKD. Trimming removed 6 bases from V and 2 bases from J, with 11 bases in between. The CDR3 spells CAIREGPTYEQYF. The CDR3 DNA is TGTGCCATCAGGGAGGGGCCGACCTACGAGCAGTACTTC.

CDR3 bases: TGCAGTGCTAGAGATGTTCCCGGGGAGCTGTTTTTT. Protein: CSARDVPGELFF. The V call is TRBV20-1, the J call TRBJ2-2; D remains ambiguous. The CDR3 length is 12 residues. CDR1 DFQATT and CDR2 SNEGSKA come from the germline V gene (reference sequence). Between the trimmed V and J ends, which lost 0 bases and 6 bases, there was a span of 5 bases.

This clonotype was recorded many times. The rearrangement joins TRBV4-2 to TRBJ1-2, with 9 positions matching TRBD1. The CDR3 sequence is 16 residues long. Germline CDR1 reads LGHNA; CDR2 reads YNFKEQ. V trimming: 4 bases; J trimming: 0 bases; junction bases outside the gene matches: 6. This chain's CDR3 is CASSREGQGANYGYTF. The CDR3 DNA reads TGTGCCAGCAGCCGAGAGGGACAGGGAGCTAACTATGGCTACACCTTC.

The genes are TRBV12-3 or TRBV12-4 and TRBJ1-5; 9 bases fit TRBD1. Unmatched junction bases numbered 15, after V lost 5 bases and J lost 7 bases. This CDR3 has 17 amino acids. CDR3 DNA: TGTGCCAGCAGTCACCCACCGGGACAGGGTTTTTGGCAGCCCCAGCATTTT. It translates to CASSHPPGQGFWQPQHF.

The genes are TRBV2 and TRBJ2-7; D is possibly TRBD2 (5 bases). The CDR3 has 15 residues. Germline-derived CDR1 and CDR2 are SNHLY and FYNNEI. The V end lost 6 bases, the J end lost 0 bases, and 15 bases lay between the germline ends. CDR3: CASSLGSVPSYEQYF. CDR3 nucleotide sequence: TGTGCCAGCAGCTTAGGGAGCGTTCCCTCCTACGAGCAGTACTTC.

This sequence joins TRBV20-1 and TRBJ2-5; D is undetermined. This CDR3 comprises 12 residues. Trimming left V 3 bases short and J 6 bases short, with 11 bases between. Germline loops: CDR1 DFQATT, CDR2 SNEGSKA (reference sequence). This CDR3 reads CSASLSRQTQYF. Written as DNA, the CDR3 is TGCAGTGCTAGTCTTTCACGGCAGACCCAGTACTTC.